The clone carrying this T cell receptor (beta chain) was observed a handful of times. Its antigen is still unknown. Germline CDR1 reads MGHRA; CDR2 reads YSYEKL. V was clipped by 2 bases and J by 3 bases, with 8 bases between them. The CDR3 is 14 residues long. TCRdb re-derived calls from the 5' RACE reads in MiXCR, one entry per CDR3 protein. This sample carries under 150,000 distinct CDR3 sequences, about a sixth of them seen once, and the ten largest clones take around a third. The data were taken from a study of CD8 T cells in ankylosing spondylitis. Study conclusions and caveats: Disease-linked clones reportedly showed significant enrichment in matched ankylosing spondylitis synovial fluid. For ankylosing spondylitis blood, a TCR beta motif of under ten highly homologous variants appeared characteristic. Reports of some motif variants in reactive arthritis synovial fluid and blood predate this one.

The sequence was collected from a male donor with ankylosing spondylitis. The rearrangement links TRBV4-1 to TRBJ1-5; a possible D gene is TRBD1 (6 bases). The source material was blood, either unsorted or a sorted T cell fraction (not recorded which). The CDR3 sequence is CASSQTGYNQPQHF. CDR3 coding DNA: TGCGCCAGCAGCCAAACAGGGTACAATCAGCCCCAGCATTTT.